Listed here are 4 T cell receptor beta chains from one sample, sequenced in a study of beta chain features in type 1 diabetes. TCRB transcripts that were expressed got sequenced, as all of the isolated RNA had been reverse transcribed. Generated by immunoSEQ multiplex PCR, the TCRdb table keeps only in-frame clones and is missing some. The table lists 350,000 or so clones, around a fifth of them singletons, with 0.044% in the top ten. The sequenced sample consisted of naive CD4+ T cells from blood. These receptors came from a woman younger than 30 in good health.

The chain links TRBV6-5 to TRBJ2-7; D ambiguous. Germline V gives CDR1 MNHEY, CDR2 SVGAGI. Trimming left V 0 bases short and J 0 bases short, with 9 bases between. The CDR3 contains 15 residues. The CDR3 bases are TGTGCCAGCAGTTACTCGAGTAGCACCTCCTACGAGCAGTACTTC. Protein sequence: CASSYSSSTSYEQYF.

The chain employs TRBV5-4 and TRBJ2-7; 11 bases are shared with TRBD2. The germline V gene has CDR1 SGHNT and CDR2 YYREEE (reference sequence). This CDR3 comprises 15 residues. Trimming at V came to 3 bases and at J to 1 base, leaving 3 bases not matched to a gene. In nucleotides, the CDR3 is TGTGCCAGCAGCTGGCTAGCGGGAGGTTCCTACGAGCAGTACTTC. This gives the protein CASSWLAGGSYEQYF.

This chain links TRBV7-2 with TRBJ1-4; D is undetermined. Trimming took off 4 bases at V and 3 bases at J, with 6 bases between the two ends. The CDR3 loop spans 13 amino acids. The germline V gene has CDR1 SGHTA and CDR2 FQGNSA. The CDR3 protein is CASSSLANEKLFF. CDR3 nucleotides: TGTGCCAGCAGCTCCTTAGCTAATGAAAAACTGTTTTTT.

The chain carries TRBV20-1 and TRBJ1-2; D not resolved. Germline values: CDR1 DFQATT, CDR2 SNEGSKA (reference sequence). This CDR3 is 11 amino acids long. The germline V and J ends were trimmed by 3 bases and 8 bases, with 10 bases remaining between them. CDR3 coding DNA: TGCAGTGCTAGTAGGATGCGGGGCTACACCTTC. Protein: CSASRMRGYTF.